Listed here are 21 T cell receptor beta chains from one sample, sequenced in a study of preoperative IRX-2 immunotherapy in early breast cancer. The treatment is: preoperative locoregional IRX-2 cytokine immunotherapy. TCRdb's copy holds only in-frame clones and misses some; the assay was immunoSEQ multiplex PCR. The sample carries almost 35,000 clones, about 96% recorded once. Sampling was done from a patient treated with IRX-2 immunotherapy. These receptors were collected from a human donor with breast cancer.

The chain links TRBV10-1 to TRBJ2-2; D remains ambiguous. With 5 bases removed from V and 4 bases from J, the gap between germline ends came to 11 bases. Germline V gives CDR1 WNHNN, CDR2 SYGVQD (reference sequence). The length of the CDR3 is 14 residues. CDR3 loop: CASSLGPGTGELFF. The CDR3 DNA follows: TGCGCCAGCAGTTTAGGCCCAGGCACCGGGGAGCTGTTTTTT.

V and J are TRBV7-2 and TRBJ2-1; D might be TRBD1 or TRBD2, each matching 5 bases. The germline V gene has CDR1 SGHTA and CDR2 FQGNSA. V was cut by 0 bases and J by 0 bases, with 12 bases left in between. The CDR3 extends over 17 amino acids. This chain's CDR3 is CASSLAGTRSSYNEQFF. The CDR3 nucleotides read TGTGCCAGCAGCTTAGCCGGGACCAGAAGCTCCTACAATGAGCAGTTCTTC.

The J gene is TRBJ2-5, the V gene TRBV5-6; 8 bases are shared with TRBD2. The germline CDR1 and CDR2 sequences are SGHDT and YYEEEE. The length of the CDR3 is 13 residues. Trimming at V came to 0 bases and at J to 5 bases, leaving 0 bases not matched to a gene. The CDR3 DNA is TGTGCCAGCAGCTTGGCGGGGGGGGAGACCCAGTACTTC. Encoded protein: CASSLAGGETQYF.

A word on this clone: Its ends do not fully match the called genes, so a read error is possible. This chain uses TRBV23-1 with TRBJ2-2; 7 bases match TRBD1. TRBV23-1 is recorded as an ORF, its role being uncertain. CDR3 size: 15 residues. In DNA form, the CDR3 reads TGCGCCAGCAGTCAATCGACAGGGCAACCCGGGGCGCTGTTTTTT. Protein: CASSQSTGQPGALFF.

The gene calls are TRBV11-3 and TRBJ2-3; 14 bases are shared with TRBD2. Germline V gene sequence: CDR1 SGHNT, CDR2 YENEEA. CDR3 size: 16 residues. V was clipped by 4 bases and J by 3 bases; unmatched bases: 3. The CDR3 spells CASSSGTSGRTDTQYF. The CDR3 DNA reads as TGTGCCAGCAGCTCCGGGACTAGCGGGAGAACAGATACGCAGTATTTT.

The chain recombines TRBV28 with TRBJ2-7; no definite D call. Trimming took off 6 bases at V and 0 bases at J, with 15 bases between the two ends. This CDR3 has 15 amino acids. Germline CDR1 MDHEN, CDR2 SYDVKM. The CDR3, as DNA: TGTGCCAGCAGCCCCCTGAAGGGAAGCTCCTACGAGCAGTACTTC. This codes for CASSPLKGSSYEQYF.

The rearrangement uses TRBV2 and TRBJ1-2; 9 bases line up with TRBD1. The CDR3 extends over 13 amino acids. Unmatched junction bases numbered 5, after V lost 8 bases and J lost 4 bases. The V gene's germline CDR1 is SNHLY and CDR2 FYNNEI. The CDR3 sequence: CASCRDRVYGYTF. In DNA form, the CDR3 reads TGTGCCAGCTGCCGGGACAGGGTCTATGGCTACACCTTC.

This sequence joins TRBV5-1 and TRBJ1-2, with 7 bases identical to TRBD1. The length of the CDR3 is 14 residues. Germline CDR1 and CDR2: SGHRS and YFSETQ. The J segment lost 8 bases and the V segment lost 4 bases, leaving 11 bases of the junction unmatched. The CDR3 coding sequence is TGCGCCAGCAGCCTTGGCACGACAGGGAACGGCTACACCTTC. Protein sequence: CASSLGTTGNGYTF.

V is TRBV7-9 and J is TRBJ2-3; D not certain. The CDR3 is 13 residues long. The ends were cut back, 1 base at V and 5 bases at J, with 7 bases in the middle. Germline V gene sequence: CDR1 SEHNR, CDR2 FQNEAQ (reference sequence). The CDR3 spells CASSLGYKDTQYF. Here the CDR3 DNA reads TGTGCCAGCAGCTTAGGTTATAAAGATACGCAGTATTTT.

CDR3 loop: CASSSVAGGADTQYF. The CDR3, as DNA: TGTGCCAGCAGTTCCGTGGCGGGGGGAGCGGATACGCAGTATTTT. The chain employs TRBV27 and TRBJ2-3; TRBD2 matches at 8 bases. Trimming took 4 bases from V and 6 from J; bases not matched to a gene: 9. Per the germline V gene, CDR1 is MNHEY and CDR2 is SMNVEV (reference sequence). This CDR3 has 15 amino acids.

The chain employs TRBV7-5 and TRBJ2-1; the D segment call TRBD1 is taken from the table without a DNA check. TRBV7-5 is marked as a pseudogene. This CDR3 contains 19 residues. In DNA, the CDR3 is TGTGCCAGAAGCTTAGTGGGTCGGACAATCGAAAGGGCTTTCAATGAGCAGTTCTTC. This encodes CARSLVGRTIERAFNEQFF.

V gene TRBV5-4 combines with J gene TRBJ1-1; D is unresolved. Between the trimmed V and J ends, which lost 4 bases and 10 bases, there was a span of 17 bases. Germline V gives CDR1 SGHNT, CDR2 YYREEE (reference sequence). The CDR3 runs to 13 residues. The CDR3 loop is CASSPVGVGRAFF. The CDR3 region has the DNA TGTGCCAGCAGCCCGGTCGGGGTTGGGCGAGCTTTCTTT.

The chain couples TRBV4-1 to TRBJ2-1, with 9 bases that match TRBD2. The CDR3 length is 14 residues. The V gene end was trimmed by 3 bases and the J gene end by 8 bases; junction bases not matched to a gene: 5. Germline V gives CDR1 MGHRA, CDR2 YSYEKL. CDR3 DNA sequence: TGCGCCAGCAGCCAGTTAGCGGGAGAACATGAGCAGTTCTTC. It codes for CASSQLAGEHEQFF.

This chain links TRBV6-6 with TRBJ2-1, with 7 bases lining up with TRBD2. The germline V gene encodes CDR1 MNHNY and CDR2 SVGAGI (reference sequence). This CDR3 region has 15 residues. The trim removed 6 bases at V and 0 bases at J, leaving 5 bases unmatched. The DNA of the CDR3 is TGTGCCAGCAGGACGCGGGGGAGCTCCTACAATGAGCAGTTCTTC. Translation: CASRTRGSSYNEQFF.

In this sample, this clone turned up once. V is TRBV9 and J is TRBJ1-2; possible D gene TRBD1, 5 bases. Trimming took 3 bases from V and 0 from J, leaving 18 bases between them. Germline-derived CDR1 and CDR2 are SGDLS and YYNGEE. CDR3 size: 17 residues. The CDR3 DNA is TGTGCCAGCAGCGGAACTTCACAGGTTTCCCCTAACTATGGCTACACCTTC. Protein: CASSGTSQVSPNYGYTF.

V and J are TRBV7-2 and TRBJ2-1; D unclear. The CDR3 runs 15 residues. V dropped 1 base and J dropped 15 bases, with 22 bases sitting between them. Per the germline V gene, CDR1 is SGHTA and CDR2 is FQGNSA. Here the CDR3 reads CASSLGQVTGGQAFF. The CDR3 region has the DNA TGTGCCAGCAGCTTAGGTCAGGTTACTGGCGGTCAGGCGTTCTTC.

The V call is TRBV5-1, the J call TRBJ2-7; a possible D gene is TRBD2 (5 bases). The CDR3 extends over 13 amino acids. The V and J ends lost 4 bases and 4 bases respectively, with 12 bases between them. Germline V gene data show CDR1 as SGHRS and CDR2 as YFSETQ. The CDR3 protein is CASSRERSYEQYF. CDR3 DNA sequence: TGCGCCAGCAGCCGGGAAAGGTCGTACGAGCAGTACTTC.

This chain joins TRBV4-1 and TRBJ2-3, with 9 bases aligning to TRBD2. Germline CDR1 MGHRA, CDR2 YSYEKL. The CDR3 totals 15 residues. J lost 6 bases, V lost 5 bases, and 9 bases had no gene match. This CDR3 is CASSRRGGGDDTQYF. The CDR3 DNA sequence: TGCGCCAGCAGCAGGCGGGGGGGCGGGGACGATACGCAGTATTTT.

In nucleotides, the CDR3 is TGTGCCATCAGTGAACCTGGGACAGGGAGCACAGATACGCAGTATTTT. Its protein is CAISEPGTGSTDTQYF. The chain combines TRBV10-3 with TRBJ2-3; 9 bases fit TRBD1. The trim removed 3 bases at V and 0 bases at J, leaving 4 bases unmatched. Germline V gene lookup returns CDR1 ENHRY and CDR2 SYGVKD. There are 16 residues in the CDR3.

Written as DNA, the CDR3 is TGCGCCAGCAGCCAGGGAACTCAAGAGACCCAGTACTTC. Translated: CASSQGTQETQYF. The V gene is TRBV5-1, the J gene TRBJ2-5, with D tentatively TRBD1 (5 bases). Looked up from germline, CDR1 is SGHRS and CDR2 is YFSETQ. The CDR3 is 13 amino acids. Trimming took 4 bases from V and 2 from J, leaving 9 bases between them.

The chain combines TRBV5-6 with TRBJ1-4; 10 bases match TRBD1. The CDR3 is 18 amino acids. With 1 base clipped from V and 6 bases from J, the junction kept 12 bases outside the gene matches. CDR1 SGHDT and CDR2 YYEEEE come from the germline V gene. In DNA, the CDR3 is TGTGCCAGCAGCTTGAGTTGGGTCCGACAGGGGGCTTATGAAAAACTGTTTTTT. This gives the protein CASSLSWVRQGAYEKLFF.